The 8 T cell receptor beta chains presented below share a single source sample, sequenced in a study of metastatic and nonmetastatic thyroid tumors (dated by TCRdb to the early 2020s). To prepare the library, PCR was applied. Reads for this sample came from an Illumina HiSeq 4000. TCRdb applied fastp at Q25 and MiXCR to the public reads, then kept only in-frame beta chains. The sample records 30,000 to 45,000 clones, 19% of which are singletons. Around 16% of the sample is held by the ten biggest clonotypes. Before undergoing thyroid surgery, none of the patients had been given any kind of treatment. Sequencing input: blood. The receptors come from a female donor with papillary thyroid cancer or a benign thyroid nodule (not recorded which). Some clones in this sample may be carry-over from other donors' samples.

The table lists this clone with many counts. The J gene is TRBJ2-7, the V gene TRBV5-1, with D unclear. CDR3 size: 14 residues. V was pared by 0 bases and J by 3 bases, with 10 bases between. The germline CDR1 and CDR2 sequences are SGHRS and YFSETQ. CDR3 sequence: CASSLASQIYEQYF. The CDR3 nucleotides read TGCGCCAGCAGCTTGGCATCTCAAATCTACGAGCAGTACTTC.

This clone appeared many times. This chain uses TRBV11-2 with TRBJ2-7, with 8 bases aligning to TRBD2. Germline lookup yields CDR1 SGHAT and CDR2 FQNNGV. Trimming took 0 bases from V and 4 from J; bases not matched to a gene: 8. This CDR3 is built from 16 residues. CDR3 sequence (DNA): TGTGCCAGCAGCTTAGAACGGGAGGGCCTTTTGTACGAGCAGTACTTC. Residues: CASSLEREGLLYEQYF.

This clone was recorded many times. This chain uses TRBV5-5 with TRBJ2-1, with 10 bases aligning to TRBD1. The V segment lost 3 bases and the J segment 7 bases; nucleotides outside the gene matches: 7. Germline values: CDR1 SGHKS, CDR2 YYEKEE (reference sequence). The CDR3 contains 15 residues. This chain's CDR3 is CASSYTDRGLNEQFF. CDR3 DNA: TGTGCCAGCAGCTACACTGACAGGGGGCTGAATGAGCAGTTCTTC.

This clone occurred many times. CDR3 nucleotides: TGTGCCAGCAGCTTTTGGGGGGCAAAACTGTTTTTT. This gives the protein CASSFWGAKLFF. V gene TRBV7-8 combines with J gene TRBJ1-4; the D gene is possibly TRBD1 (6 bases). V lost 3 bases, J lost 10 bases, and 9 bases lay in between. The V gene's germline CDR1 is SGHVS and CDR2 FQNEAQ. This CDR3 has 12 amino acids. Full variable domain (missing parts from reference TRBV7-8 and TRBJ1-4): GAGVSQSPRYKVAKRGQDVALRCDPISGHVSLFWYQQALGQGPEFLTYFQNEAQLDKSGLPSDRFFAERPEGSVSTLKIQRTQQEDSAVYLCASSFWGAKLFFGSGTQLSVL.

The sample holds many counts of this clone. The chain has TRBV27 and TRBJ2-5, with D maybe TRBD1 (5 bases). With 5 bases removed from V and 1 base from J, the gap between germline ends came to 11 bases. Germline V gene data show CDR1 as MNHEY and CDR2 as SMNVEV (reference sequence). The CDR3 sequence is 14 residues long. The CDR3 nucleotides are TGTGCCAGCAGTGTTGACAGAGCCCAAGAGACCCAGTACTTC. Its protein product is CASSVDRAQETQYF.

Comment on this clone: The junction departs from germline at one end; a sequencing error may be responsible. The gene calls are TRBV2 and TRBJ2-3; 8 positions match TRBD2. There are 15 residues in the CDR3. The V gene's germline CDR1 is SNHLY and CDR2 FYNNEI. The DNA of the CDR3 is TGTGCCAGCATTGAACTAGCGGTGGGCACAGATACGCAGTATTTT. It codes for CASIELAVGTDTQYF.

As concerns this clone: With a much larger clone just one base away, this may be a read error. V is TRBV29-1 and J is TRBJ2-5, with 7 positions matching TRBD2. The V and J ends lost 2 bases and 5 bases, in that order; junction bases with no gene match: 8. CDR3 length: 14 residues. Germline V gives CDR1 SQVTM, CDR2 ANQGSEA. CDR3 region: CSVERAVGGETQYF. CDR3 nucleotide sequence: TGCAGCGTTGAAAGGGCGGTGGGAGGGGAGACCCAGTACTTC.

The CDR3, as DNA: TGTGCCAGCAGCTTAGGAGCGTATTATAACAATGAGCAGTTCTTC. Its translation is CASSLGAYYNNEQFF. The rearrangement joins TRBV11-2 to TRBJ2-1; D remains unclear. CDR3 length equals 15 residues. Germline V gene sequence: CDR1 SGHAT, CDR2 FQNNGV. Trimming took 1 base from V and 5 from J, leaving 12 bases between them.